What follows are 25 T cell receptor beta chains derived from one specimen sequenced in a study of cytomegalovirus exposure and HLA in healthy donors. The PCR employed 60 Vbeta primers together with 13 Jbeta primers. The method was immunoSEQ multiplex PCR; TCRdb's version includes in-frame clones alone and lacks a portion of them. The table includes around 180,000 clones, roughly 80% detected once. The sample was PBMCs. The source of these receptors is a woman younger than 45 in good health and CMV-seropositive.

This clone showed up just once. The CDR3 DNA is TGTGCCAGCAGTTTAGCCGGGACTAGCGTCAATGAGCAGTTCTTC. Its translation: CASSLAGTSVNEQFF. The chain links TRBV27 to TRBJ2-1; 10 nucleotides agree with TRBD2. CDR3 length: 15 amino acids. CDR1 and CDR2 from the germline V gene are MNHEY and SMNVEV (reference sequence). V dropped 2 bases and J dropped 6; count of bases not matched to a gene: 4.

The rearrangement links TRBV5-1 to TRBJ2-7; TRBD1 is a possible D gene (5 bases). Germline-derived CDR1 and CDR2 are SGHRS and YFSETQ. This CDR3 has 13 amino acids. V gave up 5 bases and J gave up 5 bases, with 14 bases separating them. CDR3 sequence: CASRKVGADEQYF. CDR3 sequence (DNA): TGCGCCAGCAGAAAGGTAGGGGCCGACGAGCAGTACTTC.

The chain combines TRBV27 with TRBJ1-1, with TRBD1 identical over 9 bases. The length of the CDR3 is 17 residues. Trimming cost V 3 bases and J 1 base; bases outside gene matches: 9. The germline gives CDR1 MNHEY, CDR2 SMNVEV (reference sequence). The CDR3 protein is CASSFSGTGYQNTEAFF. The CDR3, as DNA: TGTGCCAGCAGTTTTTCCGGGACAGGGTATCAGAACACTGAAGCTTTCTTT.

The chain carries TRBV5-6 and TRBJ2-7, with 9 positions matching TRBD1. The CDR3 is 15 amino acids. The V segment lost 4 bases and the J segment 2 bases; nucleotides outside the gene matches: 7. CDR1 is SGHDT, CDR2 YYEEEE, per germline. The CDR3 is CASSGMGQGTYEQYF. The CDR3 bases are TGTGCCAGCAGCGGCATGGGACAGGGAACCTACGAGCAGTACTTC.

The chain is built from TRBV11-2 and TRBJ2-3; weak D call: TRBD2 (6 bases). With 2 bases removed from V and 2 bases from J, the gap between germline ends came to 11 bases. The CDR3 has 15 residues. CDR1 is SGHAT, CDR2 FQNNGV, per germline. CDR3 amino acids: CASSLRAGFTDTQYF. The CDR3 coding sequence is TGTGCCAGCAGCTTAAGGGCGGGGTTCACAGATACGCAGTATTTT.

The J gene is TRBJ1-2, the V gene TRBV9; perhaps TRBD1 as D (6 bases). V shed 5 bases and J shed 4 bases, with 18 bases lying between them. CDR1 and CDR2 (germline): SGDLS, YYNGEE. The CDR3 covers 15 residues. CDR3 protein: CASRGGATDVYGYTF. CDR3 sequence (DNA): TGTGCCAGCAGGGGGGGGGCTACGGATGTCTATGGCTACACCTTC.

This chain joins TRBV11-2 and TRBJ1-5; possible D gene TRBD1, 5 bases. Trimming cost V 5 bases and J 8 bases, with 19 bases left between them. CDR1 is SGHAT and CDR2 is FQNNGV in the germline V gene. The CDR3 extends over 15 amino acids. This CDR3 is CASSPQGDVAEPQHF. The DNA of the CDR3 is TGTGCCAGCAGCCCTCAGGGTGATGTCGCGGAGCCCCAGCATTTT. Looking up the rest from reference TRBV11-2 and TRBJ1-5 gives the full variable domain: EAGVAQSPRYKIIEKRQSVAFWCNPISGHATLYWYQQILGQGPKLLIQFQNNGVVDDSQLPKDRFSAERLKGVDSTLKIQPAKLEDSAVYLCASSPQGDVAEPQHFGDGTRLSIL.

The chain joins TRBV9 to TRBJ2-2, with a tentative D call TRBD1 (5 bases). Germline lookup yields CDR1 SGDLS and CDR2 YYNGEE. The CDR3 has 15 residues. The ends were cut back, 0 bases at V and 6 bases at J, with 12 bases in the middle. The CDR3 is CASSVGTSRAGELFF. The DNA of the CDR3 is TGTGCCAGCAGCGTAGGGACCAGCAGGGCCGGGGAGCTGTTTTTT.

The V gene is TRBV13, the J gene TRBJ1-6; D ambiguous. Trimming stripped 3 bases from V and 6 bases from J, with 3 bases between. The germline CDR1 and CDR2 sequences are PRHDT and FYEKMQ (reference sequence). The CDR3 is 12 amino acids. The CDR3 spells CASSFFNSPLHF. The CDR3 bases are TGTGCCAGCAGCTTCTTTAATTCACCCCTCCACTTT. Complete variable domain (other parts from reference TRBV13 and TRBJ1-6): AAGVIQSPRHLIKEKRETATLKCYPIPRHDTVYWYQQGPGQDPQFLISFYEKMQSDKGSIPDRFSAQQFSDYHSELNMSSLELGDSALYFCASSFFNSPLHFGNGTRLTVT.

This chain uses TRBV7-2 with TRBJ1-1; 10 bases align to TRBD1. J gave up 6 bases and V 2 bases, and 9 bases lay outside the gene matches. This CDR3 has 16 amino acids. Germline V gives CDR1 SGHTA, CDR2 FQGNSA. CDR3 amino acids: CASSLYPAGTGAEAFF. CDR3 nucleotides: TGTGCCAGCAGCTTATATCCTGCCGGGACAGGGGCTGAAGCTTTCTTT.

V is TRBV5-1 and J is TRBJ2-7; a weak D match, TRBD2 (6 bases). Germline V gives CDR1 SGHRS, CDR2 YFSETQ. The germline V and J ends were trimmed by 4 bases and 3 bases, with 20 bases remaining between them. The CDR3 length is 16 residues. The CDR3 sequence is CASSDEGTGGGYEQYF. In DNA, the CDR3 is TGCGCCAGCAGCGACGAAGGGACCGGGGGAGGCTACGAGCAGTACTTC. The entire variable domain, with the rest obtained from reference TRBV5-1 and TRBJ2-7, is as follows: KAGVTQTPRYLIKTRGQQVTLSCSPISGHRSVSWYQQTPGQGLQFLFEYFSETQRNKGNFPGRFSGRQFSNSRSEMNVSTLELGDSALYLCASSDEGTGGGYEQYFGPGTRLTVT.

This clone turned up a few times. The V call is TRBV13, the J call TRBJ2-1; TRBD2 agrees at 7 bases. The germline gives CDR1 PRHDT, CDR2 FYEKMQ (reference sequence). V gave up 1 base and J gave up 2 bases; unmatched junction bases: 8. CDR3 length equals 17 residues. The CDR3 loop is CASSLVGGSGTYNEQFF. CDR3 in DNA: TGTGCCAGCAGCTTAGTAGGCGGGAGTGGAACCTACAATGAGCAGTTCTTC. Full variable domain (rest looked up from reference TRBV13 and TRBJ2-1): AAGVIQSPRHLIKEKRETATLKCYPIPRHDTVYWYQQGPGQDPQFLISFYEKMQSDKGSIPDRFSAQQFSDYHSELNMSSLELGDSALYFCASSLVGGSGTYNEQFFGPGTRLTVL.

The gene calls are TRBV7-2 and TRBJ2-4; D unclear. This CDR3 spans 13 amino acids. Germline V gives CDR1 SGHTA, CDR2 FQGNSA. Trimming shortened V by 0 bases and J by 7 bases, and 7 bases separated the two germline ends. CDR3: CASSLASWNIQYF. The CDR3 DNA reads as TGTGCCAGCAGCTTAGCTAGTTGGAACATTCAGTACTTC. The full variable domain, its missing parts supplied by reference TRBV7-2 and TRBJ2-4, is GAGVSQSPSNKVTEKGKDVELRCDPISGHTALYWYRQSLGQGLEFLIYFQGNSAPDKSGLPSDRFSAERTGGSVSTLTIQRTQQEDSAVYLCASSLASWNIQYFGAGTRLSVL.

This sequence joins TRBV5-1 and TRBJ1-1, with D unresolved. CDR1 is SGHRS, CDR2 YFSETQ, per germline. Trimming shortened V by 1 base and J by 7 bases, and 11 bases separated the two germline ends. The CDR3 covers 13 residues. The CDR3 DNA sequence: TGCGCCAGCAGCTTGCAGCGCCTGGGTGAAGCTTTCTTT. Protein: CASSLQRLGEAFF. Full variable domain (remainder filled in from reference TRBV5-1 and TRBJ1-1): KAGVTQTPRYLIKTRGQQVTLSCSPISGHRSVSWYQQTPGQGLQFLFEYFSETQRNKGNFPGRFSGRQFSNSRSEMNVSTLELGDSALYLCASSLQRLGEAFFGQGTRLTVV.

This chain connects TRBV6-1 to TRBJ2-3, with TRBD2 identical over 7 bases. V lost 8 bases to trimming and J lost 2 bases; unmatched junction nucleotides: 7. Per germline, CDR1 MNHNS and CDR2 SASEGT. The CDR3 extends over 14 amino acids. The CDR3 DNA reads TGTGCCAGCGGGGGGGTAGCCCCCACAGATACGCAGTATTTT. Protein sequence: CASGGVAPTDTQYF.

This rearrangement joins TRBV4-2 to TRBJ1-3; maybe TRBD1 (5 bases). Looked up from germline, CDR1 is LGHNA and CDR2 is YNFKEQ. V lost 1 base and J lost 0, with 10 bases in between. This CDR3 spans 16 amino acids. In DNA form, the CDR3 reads TGTGCCAGCAGCCAAGTTGGGGGGATCTCTGGAAACACCATATATTTT. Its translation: CASSQVGGISGNTIYF.

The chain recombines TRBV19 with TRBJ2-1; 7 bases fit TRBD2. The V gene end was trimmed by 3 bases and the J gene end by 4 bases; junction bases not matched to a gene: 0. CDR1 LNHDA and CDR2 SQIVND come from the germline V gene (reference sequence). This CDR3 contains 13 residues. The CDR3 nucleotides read TGTGCCAGTAGTATCGGGGGGTACAATGAGCAGTTCTTC. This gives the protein CASSIGGYNEQFF. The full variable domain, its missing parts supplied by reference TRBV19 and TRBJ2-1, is DGGITQSPKYLFRKEGQNVTLSCEQNLNHDAMYWYRQDPGQGLRLIYYSQIVNDFQKGDIAEGYSVSREKKESFPLTVTSAQKNPTAFYLCASSIGGYNEQFFGPGTRLTVL.

In DNA, the CDR3 is TGTGCCAGTAGTATAGGGGGGCAAGGGGGATACAATGAGCAGTTCTTC. Protein: CASSIGGQGGYNEQFF. This chain joins TRBV19 and TRBJ2-1; possibly TRBD1 for D (6 bases). The CDR3 sequence is 16 residues long. With 1 base removed from V and 4 bases from J, the gap between germline ends came to 14 bases. CDR1 and CDR2 (germline): LNHDA, SQIVND (reference sequence). Full variable domain (remainder filled in from reference TRBV19 and TRBJ2-1): DGGITQSPKYLFRKEGQNVTLSCEQNLNHDAMYWYRQDPGQGLRLIYYSQIVNDFQKGDIAEGYSVSREKKESFPLTVTSAQKNPTAFYLCASSIGGQGGYNEQFFGPGTRLTVL.

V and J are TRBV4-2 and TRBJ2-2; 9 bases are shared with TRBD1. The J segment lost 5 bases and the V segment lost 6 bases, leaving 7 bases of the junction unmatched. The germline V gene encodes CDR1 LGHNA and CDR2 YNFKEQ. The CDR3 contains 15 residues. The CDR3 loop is CASSYRQGDTGELFF. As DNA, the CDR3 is TGTGCCAGCAGTTATCGACAGGGGGATACCGGGGAGCTGTTTTTT.

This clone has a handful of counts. This chain's CDR3 is CASSPMYGTGLFF. DNA of the CDR3: TGTGCCAGCAGTCCTATGTATGGGACAGGGCTCTTCTTC. The chain is built from TRBV28 and TRBJ2-1; 9 bases line up with TRBD1. The CDR3 has 13 residues. Germline lookup yields CDR1 MDHEN and CDR2 SYDVKM. The trim removed 5 bases at V and 16 bases at J, leaving 12 bases unmatched. Together with reference TRBV28 and TRBJ2-1, the CDR3 gives the full variable domain: DVKVTQSSRYLVKRTGEKVFLECVQDMDHENMFWYRQDPGLGLRLIYFSYDVKMKEKGDIPEGYSVSREKKERFSLILESASTNQTSMYLCASSPMYGTGLFFGPGTRLTVL.

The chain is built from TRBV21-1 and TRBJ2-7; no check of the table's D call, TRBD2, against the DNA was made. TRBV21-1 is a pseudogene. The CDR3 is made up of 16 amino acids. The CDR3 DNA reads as TGTGCCAGCAGGCCTAGGGCTAGCGCCGAGTCCTACGAGCAGTACTTC. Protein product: CASRPRASAESYEQYF.

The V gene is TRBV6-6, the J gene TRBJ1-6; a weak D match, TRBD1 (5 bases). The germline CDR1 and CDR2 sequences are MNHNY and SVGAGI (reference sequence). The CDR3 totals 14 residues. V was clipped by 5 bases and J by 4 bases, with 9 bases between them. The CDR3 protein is CASSGGSYNSPLHF. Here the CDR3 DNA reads TGTGCCAGCAGTGGGGGGTCGTATAATTCACCCCTCCACTTT.

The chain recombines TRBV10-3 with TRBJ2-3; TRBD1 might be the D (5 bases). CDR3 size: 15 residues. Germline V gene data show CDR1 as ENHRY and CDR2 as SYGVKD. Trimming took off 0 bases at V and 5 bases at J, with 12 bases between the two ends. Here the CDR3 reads CAISESKWGRDTQYF. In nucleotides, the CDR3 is TGTGCCATCAGTGAGTCGAAGTGGGGCAGAGATACGCAGTATTTT.

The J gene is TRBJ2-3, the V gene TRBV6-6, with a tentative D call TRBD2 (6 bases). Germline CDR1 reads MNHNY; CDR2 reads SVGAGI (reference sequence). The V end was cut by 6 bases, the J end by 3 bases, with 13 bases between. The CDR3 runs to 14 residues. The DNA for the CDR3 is TGTGCCAGCAGGGCGGAGGGAGTTACAGATACGCAGTATTTT. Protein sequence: CASRAEGVTDTQYF.

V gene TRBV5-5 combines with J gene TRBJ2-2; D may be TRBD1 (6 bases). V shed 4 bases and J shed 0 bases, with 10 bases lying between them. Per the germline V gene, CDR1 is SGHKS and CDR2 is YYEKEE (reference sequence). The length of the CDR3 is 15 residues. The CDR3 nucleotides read TGTGCCAGCAGCCGGGGACAACCGAACACCGGGGAGCTGTTTTTT. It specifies CASSRGQPNTGELFF.